What follows is one TCR beta chain and its context. There is no known antigen for this receptor. No base qualities exist here, and no much larger clone lies one base off it. The germline V gene supplies CDR1 SNHLY and CDR2 FYNNEI. There are 18 amino acids in the CDR3, from cysteine to phenylalanine inclusive. Here the CDR3 DNA is all that survives: 54 bases in frame from base 1. Cut back by 4 bases and 0 bases, the V and J ends lie 19 bases apart. The data originate from a study of blood T cell repertoires in COVID-19 (TCRdb year 2020). In the study overall: Samples from collaborators originated in the United States, Italy and Spain and spanned both the acute and convalescent phases of COVID-19. The material from the prospective study consisted of cDNA or gDNA derived from T cells, B-cell-depleted T cells, or PBMCs. Subjects who had been exposed to COVID-19, were actively infected with it, or had recovered from it provided the deeply sampled blood TCRbeta repertoires that made up the dataset. The repertoires were released in a freely available public database meant as a resource for research on the immune response to SARS-CoV-2. Samples were obtained from the ongoing ImmuneRACE study (first 160 participants) and from over a thousand subjects provided by 6 global collaborators. Sample metadata almost always included a de-identified subject ID, COVID-19 status, age in years and sex. Where available, HLA class I and class II types were taken from metadata supplied by the sample provider and were not determined by assay-based typing. What the authors observed across the whole study: Clinical and demographic metadata were provided uncurated, with the amount varying by source and participant.

Whole blood was collected in K2EDTA tubes by collaborating institutions according to the institutions' own protocols. For TCRbeta analysis, collaborators shipped samples as frozen whole blood, isolated PBMCs, or DNA extracted from either of those sample types. TCRbeta CDR3 regions were amplified from genomic DNA using the immunoSEQ Assay, a bias-controlled multiplex PCR. Concerning the study's data processing: Nucleated cell counts per sample were estimated from amplification of reference gene primers within the assay. To quantify the absolute abundance of each unique TCRbeta CDR3 rearrangement, sequence reads were collapsed and filtered. For each sample, productive Simpson clonality was calculated as the square root of Simpson's diversity index over productive rearrangements. TCRdb retrieved this table from immuneACCESS and kept in-frame rearrangements only. Not all clones are present; in checked studies, unresolved V genes account for under half, and no reason is known for the remainder. That table supplies the V and J calls and clone size; D and trimming were determined from the DNA. For this sample there are hundreds of thousands of clones; approximately 90% appear just once. The ten largest make up around 0.3% of the sample.

Recombination connected TRBV2 to TRBJ1-5, and perhaps TRBD1 as D gene, on 6 matching bases. Sequencing was carried out using peripheral blood. The clonotype was recovered from a woman younger than 35 with acute or convalescent COVID-19. The bases are TGTGCCAGCAGTGTCAGCTGTGGGGGGGGCTGTAGCAATCAGCCCCAGCATTTT. Its coded protein is CASSVSCGGGCSNQPQHF.